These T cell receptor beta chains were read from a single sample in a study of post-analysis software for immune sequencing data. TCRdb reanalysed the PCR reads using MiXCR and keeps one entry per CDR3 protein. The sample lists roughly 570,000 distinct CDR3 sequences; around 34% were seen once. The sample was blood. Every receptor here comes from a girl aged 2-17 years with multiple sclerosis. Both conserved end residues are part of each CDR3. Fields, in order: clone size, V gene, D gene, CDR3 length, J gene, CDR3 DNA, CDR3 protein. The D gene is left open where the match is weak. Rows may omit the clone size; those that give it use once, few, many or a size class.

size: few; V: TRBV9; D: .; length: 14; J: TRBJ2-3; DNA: TGTGCCAGCAGCGTAGCGGTGGTGACAGATACGCAGTATTTT; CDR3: CASSVAVVTDTQYF
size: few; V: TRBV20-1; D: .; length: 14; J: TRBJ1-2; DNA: TGCAGTGCCGGGGGGTCGGGGAGGAGGTATGGCTACACCTTC; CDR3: CSAGGSGRRYGYTF
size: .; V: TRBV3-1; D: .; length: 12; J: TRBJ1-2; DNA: TGTGCCAGCAGCCAAGGACAGGAGGGCTACACCTTC; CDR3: CASSQGQEGYTF
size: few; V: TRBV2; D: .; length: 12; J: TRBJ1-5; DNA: TGTGCCAGCAGTGACGTAGGACAGCCCCAGCATTTT; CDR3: CASSDVGQPQHF
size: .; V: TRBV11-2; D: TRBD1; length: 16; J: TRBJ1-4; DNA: TGTGCCAGCAGCTTAGGTCGCAGGGGGCCGAACGAAAAACTGTTTTTT; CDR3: CASSLGRRGPNEKLFF
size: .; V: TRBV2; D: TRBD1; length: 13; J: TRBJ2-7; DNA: TGTGCCAGCAATGAATTCAGGGGGCTCGAGCAGTACTTC; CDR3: CASNEFRGLEQYF
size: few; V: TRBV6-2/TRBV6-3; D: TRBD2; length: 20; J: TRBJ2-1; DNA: TGTGCCAGCAGCGACCTCGGCGGCGGAGCGGGGGGGAGCTCCTACAATGAGCAGTTCTTC; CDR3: CASSDLGGGAGGSSYNEQFF
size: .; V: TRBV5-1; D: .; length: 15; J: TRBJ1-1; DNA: TGCGCCAGCAGCCCCCAATCGGGGGGTTTCCCTGAAGCTTTCTTT; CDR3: CASSPQSGGFPEAFF
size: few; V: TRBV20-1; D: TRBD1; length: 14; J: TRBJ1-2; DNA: TGCAGTGCTAGAGAACTCTGGGACAGCTATGGCTACACCTTC; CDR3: CSARELWDSYGYTF
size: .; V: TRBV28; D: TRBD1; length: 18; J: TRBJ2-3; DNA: TGTGTCAGCAGGCTCCGGGACAGGGTTTTGGTAAACCCCTATACGCAGTATTTT; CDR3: CVSRLRDRVLVNPYTQYF
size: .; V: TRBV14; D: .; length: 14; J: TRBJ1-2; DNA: TGTGCCAGCAGCCAAGACAGGGATAACTATGGCTACACTTTC; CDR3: CASSQDRDNYGYTF
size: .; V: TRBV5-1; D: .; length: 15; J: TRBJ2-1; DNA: TGCGCCAGCAGCTTGATGTTCAGGCTTGGCAATGAGCGGTTCTTC; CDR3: CASSLMFRLGNERFF
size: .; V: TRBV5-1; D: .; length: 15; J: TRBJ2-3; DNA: TGCGCCAGCAGCTTGGCGGGCTACCCCACAGATACGCAGTATTTT; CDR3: CASSLAGYPTDTQYF
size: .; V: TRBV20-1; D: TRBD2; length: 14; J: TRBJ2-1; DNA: TGCAGTGCTCTAGCGGGGGCCAACTACAATGAGCAGTTCTTC; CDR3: CSALAGANYNEQFF
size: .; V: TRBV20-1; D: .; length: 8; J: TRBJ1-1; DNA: TGCAGTGCGCCCCCAGCTTTCTTT; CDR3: CSAPPAFF
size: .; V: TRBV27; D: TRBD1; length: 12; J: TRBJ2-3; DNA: TGTGCCAGCAGTACAGGGACAGGGGAGGAGTATTTT; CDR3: CASSTGTGEEYF
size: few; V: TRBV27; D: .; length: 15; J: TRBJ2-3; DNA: TGTGCCAGCAGTAGGACGGGTGGGGCCACAGATACGCAGTATTTT; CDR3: CASSRTGGATDTQYF
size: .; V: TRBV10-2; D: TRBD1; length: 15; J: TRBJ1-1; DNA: TGCGCCAGCAGTGAGCCCCAGGGGGCTTTAACTGAAGCTTTCTTT; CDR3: CASSEPQGALTEAFF
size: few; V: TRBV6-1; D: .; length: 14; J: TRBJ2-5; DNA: TGTGCCAGCAGCGGAGGGGGGAAGGTCAACGGGCAGTACTTC; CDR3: CASSGGGKVNGQYF
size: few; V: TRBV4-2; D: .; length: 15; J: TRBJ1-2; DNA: TGTGCCAGCAGCCAAGAGGAAAGGGTACAGTATGGCTACACCTTC; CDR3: CASSQEERVQYGYTF
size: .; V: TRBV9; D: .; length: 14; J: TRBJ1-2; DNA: TGTGCCAGCAGCGTAGTGGACGGACCCTATGGCTACACCTTC; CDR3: CASSVVDGPYGYTF
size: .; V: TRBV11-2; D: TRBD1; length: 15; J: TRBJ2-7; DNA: TGTGCCAGCAGCCCCAGGGGACAGGGGAGTCACGAGCAGTACTTC; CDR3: CASSPRGQGSHEQYF
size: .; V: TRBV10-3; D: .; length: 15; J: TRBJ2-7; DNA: TGTGCCATCAGTTTGGAGGGTCTGAGTAACAATGAGCAGTACTTC; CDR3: CAISLEGLSNNEQYF
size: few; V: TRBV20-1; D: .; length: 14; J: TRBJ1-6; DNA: TGCAGTGCTTCAGGACAGCCAAATAATTCACCCCTCCACTTT; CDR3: CSASGQPNNSPLHF
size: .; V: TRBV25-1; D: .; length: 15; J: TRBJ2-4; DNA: TGTGCCAGCAGGCCACAGGGACATGACAAAAACATTCAGTACTTC; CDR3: CASRPQGHDKNIQYF
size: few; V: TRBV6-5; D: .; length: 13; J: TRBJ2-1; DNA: TGTGCCAGCAGCCGAAGCTCCTACAATGAGCAGTTCTTC; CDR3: CASSRSSYNEQFF
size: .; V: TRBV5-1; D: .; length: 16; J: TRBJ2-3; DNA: TGCGCCAGCAGCCTTCCGACTGGCGGCTTCACAGATACGCAGTATTTT; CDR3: CASSLPTGGFTDTQYF
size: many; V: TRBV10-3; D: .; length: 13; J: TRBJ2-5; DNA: TGTGCCATCAGTGAGGGGACGGAAGAGACCCAGTACTTC; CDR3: CAISEGTEETQYF
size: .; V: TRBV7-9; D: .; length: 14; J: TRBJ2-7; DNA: TGTGCCAGCAGCTTACCTAGAGGGAGTTACGAGCAGTACTTC; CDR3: CASSLPRGSYEQYF
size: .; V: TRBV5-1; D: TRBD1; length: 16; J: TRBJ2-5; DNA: TGCGCCAGCAGCCGCGAAGACAGGGCAATAGGGAGTACCCAGTACTTC; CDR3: CASSREDRAIGSTQYF
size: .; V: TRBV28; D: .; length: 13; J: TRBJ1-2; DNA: TGTGCCAGCAGTACCCTGGACAGTCTCAGCTACACCTTC; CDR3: CASSTLDSLSYTF
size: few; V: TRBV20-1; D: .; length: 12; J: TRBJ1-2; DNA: TGCAGTGCTAGGACGGTCTCCTATGGCTACACCTTC; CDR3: CSARTVSYGYTF
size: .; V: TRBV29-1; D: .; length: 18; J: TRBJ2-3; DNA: TGCAGCGTTGAAGTTCGGGCGACCCTTAGCATAATGTCGGATACGCAGTATTTT; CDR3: CSVEVRATLSIMSDTQYF
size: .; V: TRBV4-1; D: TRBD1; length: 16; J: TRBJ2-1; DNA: TGCGCCAGCAGCCAAGGTCTCGCTAGGGGGCACAATGAGCAGTTCTTC; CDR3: CASSQGLARGHNEQFF
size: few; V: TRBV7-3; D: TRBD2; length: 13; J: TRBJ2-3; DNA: TGTGCCAGCAGCTCTAGCGGGGAGAATACGCAGTATTTT; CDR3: CASSSSGENTQYF
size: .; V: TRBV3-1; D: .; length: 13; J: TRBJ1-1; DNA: TGTGCCAGCAGCCAAGACTTAGTGACTGAAGCTTTCTTT; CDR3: CASSQDLVTEAFF
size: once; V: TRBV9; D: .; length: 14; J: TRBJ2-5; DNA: TGTGCCAGCGGGAATCGGTTGGACCAAGAGACCCAGTACTTC; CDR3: CASGNRLDQETQYF
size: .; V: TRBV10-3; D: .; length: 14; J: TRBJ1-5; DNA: TGTGCCATCAGTGATCAAGGGAGAGATCAGCCCCAGCATTTT; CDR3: CAISDQGRDQPQHF
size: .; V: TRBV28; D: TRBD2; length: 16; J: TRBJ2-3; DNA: TGTGCCAGCAGAACCATCCTAGCGGGGGGGGGAGATACGCAGTATTTT; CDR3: CASRTILAGGGDTQYF
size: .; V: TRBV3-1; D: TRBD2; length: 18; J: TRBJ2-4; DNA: TGTGCCAGCAGCCAAGACGGTCTAGCGGGGGGGCCCAAAAACATTCAGTACTTC; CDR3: CASSQDGLAGGPKNIQYF
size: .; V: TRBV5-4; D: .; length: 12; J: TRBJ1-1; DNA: TGTGCCAGCAGCTTGTACGGCACTGAAGCTTTCTTT; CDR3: CASSLYGTEAFF
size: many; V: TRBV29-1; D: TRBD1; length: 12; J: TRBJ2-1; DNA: TGCAGCGGAATGACAGGGAACAATGAGCAGTTCTTC; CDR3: CSGMTGNNEQFF
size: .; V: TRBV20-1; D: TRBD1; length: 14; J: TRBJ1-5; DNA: TGCAGTGCTAGAGAAAATAACAGGGGCCAGCCCCAGCATTTT; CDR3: CSARENNRGQPQHF
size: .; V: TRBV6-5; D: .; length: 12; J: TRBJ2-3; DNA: TGTGCCAGCAGCCCGCCCGGGTATACGCAGTATTTT; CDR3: CASSPPGYTQYF
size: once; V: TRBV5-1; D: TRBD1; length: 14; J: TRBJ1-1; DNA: TGCGCCAGCAGCTTCCAGGGGGCCACCACTGAAGCTTTCTTT; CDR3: CASSFQGATTEAFF
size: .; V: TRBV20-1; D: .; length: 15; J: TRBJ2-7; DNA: TGCAGTGCTCGCCCCCGCTCGGGGCTGAGGAACGAGCAGTACTTC; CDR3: CSARPRSGLRNEQYF
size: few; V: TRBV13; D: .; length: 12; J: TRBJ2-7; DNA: TGTGCCAGCAGCTTAGTAGCGAGCGAGCAGTACTTC; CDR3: CASSLVASEQYF
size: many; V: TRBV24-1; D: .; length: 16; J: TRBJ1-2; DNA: TGTGCCACCAGTGATTTGAGGGGGGATACCAACTATGGCTACACCTTC; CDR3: CATSDLRGDTNYGYTF